A single sample is the source of the 20 T cell receptor beta chains below, sequenced in a study of blood T cell repertoires in COVID-19. Repertoires were generated with immunoSEQ multiplex PCR, while TCRdb's copy carries only in-frame clones and drops some. The profile shows tens of thousands of clones, less than 85% of them singletons. Sequenced material: peripheral blood. The receptors were gathered from a human donor in a cohort sampled during active COVID-19.

The rearrangement uses TRBV5-5 and TRBJ2-3; D possibly corresponds to TRBD2 (5 bases). Germline V gene sequence: CDR1 SGHKS, CDR2 YYEKEE (reference sequence). This CDR3 contains 14 residues. V gave up 4 bases and J gave up 2 bases, with 11 bases separating them. CDR3 sequence reads: CASSQDSFTDTQYF. CDR3 nucleotide sequence: TGTGCCAGCAGCCAGGACTCTTTCACAGATACGCAGTATTTT.

The rearrangement links TRBV2 to TRBJ2-5; weak D call: TRBD1 (5 bases). The V end was cut by 6 bases, the J end by 4 bases, with 12 bases between. The CDR3 runs 13 residues. CDR1 is SNHLY, CDR2 FYNNEI, per germline. The CDR3 sequence is CASSIDRIETQYF. The CDR3 DNA reads TGTGCCAGCAGCATTGACAGAATAGAGACCCAGTACTTC. Complete variable domain (other parts from reference TRBV2 and TRBJ2-5): EPEVTQTPSHQVTQMGQEVILRCVPISNHLYFYWYRQILGQKVEFLVSFYNNEISEKSEIFDDQFSVERPDGSNFTLKIRSTKLEDSAMYFCASSIDRIETQYFGPGTRLLVL.

In this sample, this clone turned up once. The rearrangement uses TRBV27 and TRBJ2-2, with 13 positions matching TRBD2. The germline V gene has CDR1 MNHEY and CDR2 SMNVEV (reference sequence). The CDR3 runs 16 residues. V was pared by 3 bases and J by 6 bases, with 4 bases of the junction left unmatched. CDR3 region: CASSFQLAGGAGELFF. The CDR3 DNA reads TGTGCCAGCAGTTTTCAACTAGCGGGGGGGGCCGGGGAGCTGTTTTTT.

V gene TRBV7-9 combines with J gene TRBJ1-4, with TRBD1 identical over 7 bases. Germline trimming cut 5 bases from V and 5 bases from J; bases unmatched to any gene: 2. CDR1 and CDR2 from the germline V gene are SEHNR and FQNEAQ (reference sequence). This CDR3 is 13 amino acids long. The CDR3 coding sequence is TGTGCCAGCAGCCAGGACAGGAATGAAAAACTGTTTTTT. Encoded protein: CASSQDRNEKLFF.

V usage is TRBV3-1 (or the pseudogene TRBV3-2) and J usage is TRBJ2-3, with 7 bases aligning to TRBD2. From germline, CDR1 is LGHDT and CDR2 YNNKEL (reference sequence). Germline trimming cut 4 bases from V and 7 bases from J; bases unmatched to any gene: 14. The CDR3 is 16 amino acids. The CDR3 loop reads CASSPQRGPRKNTQYF. The DNA for the CDR3 is TGTGCCAGCAGCCCCCAGCGGGGCCCACGGAAGAATACGCAGTATTTT.

The chain employs TRBV29-1 and TRBJ1-1; D is perhaps TRBD1 (5 bases). The CDR3 runs to 12 residues. Trimming removed 4 bases at V and 3 bases at J, with 9 bases between. CDR1 and CDR2 (germline): SQVTM, ANQGSEA. DNA for the CDR3: TGCAGCGTTGGACAGCAGTACACTGAAGCTTTCTTT. Its translation is CSVGQQYTEAFF.

The chain carries TRBV20-1 and TRBJ2-7; 8 bases agree with TRBD1. Germline trimming cut 3 bases from V and 0 bases from J; bases unmatched to any gene: 7. The CDR3 contains 15 residues. Germline V gene sequence: CDR1 DFQATT, CDR2 SNEGSKA (reference sequence). CDR3 in amino acids: CSASYTGGSSYEQYF. The CDR3 DNA reads TGCAGTGCTAGTTATACAGGGGGGAGCTCCTACGAGCAGTACTTC.

V is TRBV28 and J is TRBJ1-6; 9 bases align to TRBD1. Germline CDR1 reads MDHEN; CDR2 reads SYDVKM. V was pared by 7 bases and J by 14 bases, with 18 bases of the junction left unmatched. This CDR3 spans 16 amino acids. In DNA form, the CDR3 reads TGTGCCAGCACCCAAAGAGGACAGGGGACTGCAAGGTCCCTCCACTTT. Protein sequence: CASTQRGQGTARSLHF.

V usage is TRBV7-9 and J usage is TRBJ1-1, with D unclear. The V gene's germline CDR1 is SEHNR and CDR2 FQNEAQ (reference sequence). V gave up 5 bases and J gave up 3 bases, with 13 bases separating them. This CDR3 has 14 residues. The CDR3 nucleotides read TGTGCCAGCAGCAAGGTTGGGAGGGACACTGAAGCTTTCTTT. It yields the protein CASSKVGRDTEAFF.

The chain has TRBV12-3 or TRBV12-4 and TRBJ2-1; 9 bases map to TRBD1. There are 13 residues in the CDR3. After removal of 7 bases from V and 6 bases from J, the junction contained 4 bases not matched to a gene. The CDR3 nucleotides read TGTGCCAGCAAACCGGACAGGGGCAATGAGCAGTTCTTC. This codes for CASKPDRGNEQFF.

The rearrangement links TRBV3-1 (or the pseudogene TRBV3-2) to TRBJ2-1, with 12 nucleotides matching TRBD2. With V trimmed by 1 base and J by 10 bases, 5 bases remained unmatched. CDR1 LGHDT and CDR2 YNNKEL come from the germline V gene (reference sequence). The CDR3 spans 15 residues. The CDR3 loop reads CASSQVASGGVEQFF. For the CDR3, the DNA is TGTGCCAGCAGCCAAGTAGCTAGCGGGGGGGTCGAGCAGTTCTTC.

The V call is TRBV5-1, the J call TRBJ2-1; D is possibly TRBD2 (6 bases). Germline V lookup: CDR1 SGHRS, CDR2 YFSETQ. This CDR3 is 16 amino acids long. The ends were cut back, 1 base at V and 4 bases at J, with 15 bases in the middle. CDR3 DNA sequence: TGCGCCAGCAGCTTGCCCTGGACTAACGATTACAATGAGCAGTTCTTC. It codes for CASSLPWTNDYNEQFF.

This chain connects TRBV5-5 to TRBJ2-7; TRBD2 matches at 8 bases. Germline V gene lookup returns CDR1 SGHKS and CDR2 YYEKEE (reference sequence). This CDR3 comprises 15 residues. J gave up 2 bases and V 4 bases, and 8 bases lay outside the gene matches. For the CDR3, the DNA is TGTGCCAGCAGCCCGGGGGGGTCTGTAACCTACGAGCAGTACTTC. It codes for CASSPGGSVTYEQYF.

This clone was found a few times. The chain is built from TRBV4-1 and TRBJ1-2, with TRBD1 matching over 7 bases. The germline V gene encodes CDR1 MGHRA and CDR2 YSYEKL. CDR3 length: 13 amino acids. After removal of 4 bases from V and 3 bases from J, the junction contained 2 bases not matched to a gene. This CDR3 reads CASSRDRDYGYTF. The CDR3 coding sequence is TGCGCCAGCAGCCGAGACAGGGACTATGGCTACACCTTC.

The rearrangement uses TRBV27 and TRBJ2-1, with 10 positions matching TRBD2. With V trimmed by 5 bases and J by 3 bases, 1 base remained unmatched. Germline CDR1 reads MNHEY; CDR2 reads SMNVEV (reference sequence). This CDR3 has 14 residues. DNA for the CDR3: TGTGCCAGCAGTAAGCGGGGGGGCTACAATGAGCAGTTCTTC. Protein product: CASSKRGGYNEQFF.

V gene TRBV9 combines with J gene TRBJ2-5; the D gene is possibly TRBD2 (6 bases). V was shortened by 4 bases and J by 2 bases, with 15 bases between the two germline ends. CDR3 length: 15 amino acids. Germline CDR1 is SGDLS and CDR2 is YYNGEE. CDR3 sequence: CASSYAAGYQETQYF. Here the CDR3 DNA reads TGTGCCAGCAGCTATGCGGCGGGGTATCAAGAGACCCAGTACTTC.

CDR3 loop: CASSTQGGPNEKLFF. Here the CDR3 DNA reads TGCGCCAGCAGCACACAGGGGGGGCCAAATGAAAAACTGTTTTTT. V and J are TRBV5-1 and TRBJ1-4; 8 bases match TRBD1. V was clipped by 4 bases and J by 5 bases; unmatched bases: 7. CDR1 and CDR2 from the germline V gene are SGHRS and YFSETQ. The CDR3 has 15 amino acids.

The CDR3 here is CAISETGTGNYNEQFF. The CDR3 DNA reads TGTGCCATCAGTGAGACCGGGACAGGGAACTACAATGAGCAGTTCTTC. The chain uses TRBV10-3 and TRBJ2-1; 9 bases line up with TRBD1. J was trimmed by 3 bases and V by 2 bases; bases with no gene match: 5. The CDR3 contains 16 residues. Germline CDR1 is ENHRY and CDR2 is SYGVKD.

The V and J genes are TRBV28 and TRBJ2-7, with D possibly matching TRBD2 (5 bases). With 3 bases removed from V and 3 bases from J, the gap between germline ends came to 12 bases. The germline CDR1 and CDR2 sequences are MDHEN and SYDVKM. The CDR3 is 14 residues long. CDR3 region: CASSLVGKHYEQYF. The CDR3 DNA follows: TGTGCCAGCAGTTTGGTCGGGAAGCACTACGAGCAGTACTTC.

This chain uses TRBV7-8 with TRBJ2-1; 9 positions match TRBD2. After removal of 5 bases from V and 5 bases from J, the junction contained 7 bases not matched to a gene. Germline values: CDR1 SGHVS, CDR2 FQNEAQ. The CDR3 has 15 amino acids. In DNA, the CDR3 is TGTGCCAGCAGCCGTAGCGGGGGCTATCACAATGAGCAGTTCTTC. It specifies CASSRSGGYHNEQFF.